The rows below give T cell receptor beta chains drawn from one sample of a study of identical twins. TCRdb re-analysed the 5' RACE reads in MiXCR, keeping a single row per CDR3 protein. The sample yields 1.5 million to 2 million distinct CDR3 sequences, less than 35% seen once. What was sequenced was cord blood. The receptors were sampled from a newborn girl in good health. The CDR3 runs from the conserved cysteine through the conserved F or W.

j_gene,v_gene,CDR3aa
TRBJ2-1,TRBV7-2,CASSLGSAASSYNEQFF
TRBJ2-3,TRBV15,CATSINRGLTDTQYF
TRBJ1-5,TRBV28,CASSLVGGPLRNQPQHF
TRBJ2-5,TRBV11-1,CASSSIRDYNEQYF
TRBJ2-2,TRBV7-6,CASSLEVAIAGELFF
TRBJ2-1,TRBV6-5,CASSFRGGAIYNEQFF
TRBJ2-7,TRBV20-1,CSASILGPLYEQYF
TRBJ2-1,TRBV28,CASGGLAAYNEQFF
TRBJ2-2,TRBV9,CASSVTGTNTGELFF
TRBJ2-3,TRBV5-1,CASSLESGGADTQYF
TRBJ1-5,TRBV2,CASSRRQALYNQPQHF
TRBJ2-1,TRBV10-2,CASSGRQDLIHEQFF
TRBJ2-3,TRBV5-6,CASSWDPGPTDTQYF
TRBJ2-1,TRBV2,CASSERAGGFNEQFF
TRBJ1-2,TRBV5-1,CASSSEPGQGNYGYIF
TRBJ1-6,TRBV21-1,CASSRDSGPYNSPLHF
TRBJ1-1,TRBV2,CASTRDSSATEVFF
TRBJ2-3,TRBV4-1,CASSHVQSTDTQYF
TRBJ2-7,TRBV6-6,CASSPVRDYEQYF
TRBJ1-5,TRBV29-1,CSALQGRRNQPQHF
TRBJ2-1,TRBV5-1,CASKRSDLSLRNEQFF
TRBJ2-5,TRBV9,CASSVHLSGGYNEQYF
TRBJ2-3,TRBV6-5,CASSTDTDTQYF
TRBJ2-1,TRBV4-1,CASSQPSGRGNEQFF
TRBJ2-2,TRBV7-2,CASSLIRGTGELFF
TRBJ2-3,TRBV20-1,CSAAQGALVDTQYF
TRBJ2-3,TRBV12-3/TRBV12-4,CASSPRLAARTDTQYF
TRBJ2-3,TRBV20-1,CSARPGGSFTDTQYF
.,TRBV2,CASRDGLAGVYEQYF
TRBJ2-7,TRBV12-3/TRBV12-4,CASSFAREIQYF
TRBJ1-4,TRBV9,CASSVRSATNEKLFF
TRBJ1-2,TRBV5-1,CASSLVGRDLSYGYTF
TRBJ1-4,TRBV20-1,CSARIVQGGEKLFF
TRBJ2-5,TRBV9,CASSGGDQETQYF
TRBJ1-2,TRBV6-5,CASSYSRDRADYTF
TRBJ2-1,TRBV28,CASSLWGTPTYNEQFF
.,TRBV20-1,CSASPTGAFYEQYF
TRBJ2-2,TRBV2,CASSELAERFGGELFF
TRBJ1-4,TRBV20-1,CSAGGGPLDEKLFF
TRBJ1-5,TRBV6-1,CASGRYNQPQHF
TRBJ1-3,TRBV6-5,CASSYGDTSGNTIYF
TRBJ2-2,TRBV5-1,CASSYGTRNPNTGELFF
TRBJ2-7,TRBV28,CASSASGQTYEQYF
TRBJ2-7,TRBV10-3,CAISPRGKDEQYF
TRBJ1-5,TRBV4-2,CASSQDGRHNQPQHF
.,TRBV7-9,CASLGTSYNEQYF
TRBJ2-3,TRBV27,CASSRGGALLSTDTQYF
TRBJ2-7,TRBV20-1,CSAIKTGPFYEQYF